These 26 T cell receptor beta chains were all obtained from the same sample, sequenced in a study of vaccination and CD4 T cells after COVID-19. Sequencing of cultured CD4+ T cell DNA used the Oncomine TCR Beta short-read assay. DNA came from CD4+ T cells after culture. One entry per CDR3 protein, called by TCRdb with MiXCR from the PCR reads. In the table there are about 9,300 distinct CDR3 sequences, 30% to 35% of which are singletons. These receptors lack a known antigen. Treatment in this sample: roughly ten-day PBMC culture with coronavirus spike peptide pools or control peptides (ViraFEST assay). CD4+ T-cell collection from the unexposed donor predated the COVID-19 pandemic (2011-2018). Sequencing input: CD4+ T cells from blood, cultured in vitro. These receptors all stem from a human donor in good health.

This chain connects TRBV5-1 to TRBJ2-7, with D perhaps matching TRBD1 (7 bases). The CDR3 has 15 amino acids. Germline V gene sequence: CDR1 SGHRS, CDR2 YFSETQ. Trimming cost V 2 bases and J 3 bases, with 15 bases left between them. CDR3 in DNA: TGCGCCAGCAGCTTCCAGGGGGGTAGAGACTACGAGCAGTACTTC. Its protein is CASSFQGGRDYEQYF.

The chain couples TRBV27 to TRBJ1-2, with D perhaps TRBD1 (6 bases). Per germline, CDR1 MNHEY and CDR2 SMNVEV (reference sequence). V dropped 4 bases and J dropped 0 bases, with 15 bases sitting between them. The CDR3 is 16 residues long. The CDR3, as DNA: TGTGCCAGCAGTTCCTTAGGGGGGATAGCTAACTATGGCTACACCTTC. Its protein product is CASSSLGGIANYGYTF.

This clonotype was counted a few times. One end of the junction is discordant with germline, which a read error may explain. The rearrangement joins TRBV4-3 to TRBJ2-1; 13 positions agree with TRBD2. The CDR3 has 14 residues. Per the germline V gene, CDR1 is LGHNA and CDR2 is YSLEER. CDR3 in DNA: TGCGCCAGCAGCCAAGGACTAGCGGGAGGCGGTCATTGCTTC. Translation: CASSQGLAGGGHCF.

The chain links TRBV6-2 or TRBV6-3 to TRBJ2-2, with D perhaps matching TRBD1 (5 bases). Germline lookup yields CDR1 MNHEY and CDR2 SVGEGT. Between the trimmed V and J ends, which lost 1 base and 1 base, there was a span of 10 bases. The CDR3 has 16 residues. CDR3 protein: CASSYYQGMNTGELFF. In DNA, the CDR3 is TGTGCCAGCAGTTACTACCAGGGAATGAACACCGGGGAGCTGTTTTTT.

In its sample, this clonotype was seen a few times. The genes are TRBV6-2 or TRBV6-3 and TRBJ2-7; TRBD2 matches 7 bases. This CDR3 has 17 residues. Germline values: CDR1 MNHEY, CDR2 SVGEGT. V trimming: 8 bases; J trimming: 2 bases; junction bases outside the gene matches: 18. CDR3 bases: TGTGCCAGCTGGGACTCCCATCGATTGAGCGGGACCTACGAGCAGTACTTC. Its protein is CASWDSHRLSGTYEQYF.

This rearrangement joins TRBV29-1 to TRBJ2-7; a possible D gene is TRBD2 (5 bases). The CDR3 length is 16 residues. Germline lookup yields CDR1 SQVTM and CDR2 ANQGSEA. Trimming stripped 4 bases from V and 3 bases from J, with 22 bases between. The CDR3 loop is CSVAGTDSRTGYEQYF. CDR3 DNA: TGCAGCGTTGCGGGAACAGACTCGAGGACTGGCTACGAGCAGTACTTC.

The chain combines TRBV20-1 with TRBJ2-1; no firm D call. Germline assignment: CDR1 DFQATT and CDR2 SNEGSKA (reference sequence). The CDR3 is made up of 13 amino acids. The V end lost 4 bases, the J end lost 0 bases, and 7 bases lay between the germline ends. CDR3 residues: CSAIITSYNEQFF. In DNA, the CDR3 is TGCAGTGCTATTATAACCTCCTACAATGAGCAGTTCTTC.

This clonotype came up a few times. The gene calls are TRBV7-8 and TRBJ1-5; possible D gene TRBD1, 5 bases. Germline lookup yields CDR1 SGHVS and CDR2 FQNEAQ. V lost 1 base, J lost 4 bases, and 11 bases lay in between. The CDR3 runs 15 residues. The chain's CDR3 is CASSLGSQGNQPQHF. In nucleotides, the CDR3 is TGTGCCAGCAGCTTAGGATCTCAGGGAAATCAGCCCCAGCATTTT.

This sequence joins TRBV7-2 and TRBJ2-1; TRBD1 agrees at 7 bases. The V segment lost 4 bases and the J segment 4 bases; nucleotides outside the gene matches: 7. Germline V lookup: CDR1 SGHTA, CDR2 FQGNSA. This CDR3 has 15 amino acids. The CDR3 loop is CASSSPGQLYNEQFF. Written as DNA, the CDR3 is TGTGCCAGCAGCTCTCCGGGACAGCTTTACAATGAGCAGTTCTTC.

In DNA form, the CDR3 reads TGTGCCAGCTCACCACCGACCTCAGACTTTCAAGAGACCCAGTACTTC. Amino acid sequence: CASSPPTSDFQETQYF. J is TRBJ2-5 and V is TRBV18; D not resolved. The CDR3 covers 16 residues. Trimming left V 0 bases short and J 2 bases short, with 13 bases between. CDR1 and CDR2 (germline): KGHSH, LQKENI. The full variable domain, in which reference TRBV18 and TRBJ2-5 provide the parts outside the CDR3, is NAGVMQNPRHLVRRRGQEARLRCSPMKGHSHVYWYRQLPEEGLKFMVYLQKENIIDESGMPKERFSAEFPKEGPSILRIQQVVRGDSAAYFCASSPPTSDFQETQYFGPGTRLLVL.

The chain is built from TRBV7-9 and TRBJ1-2; 11 positions match TRBD1. V was clipped by 5 bases and J by 4 bases; unmatched bases: 6. CDR1 is SEHNR and CDR2 is FQNEAQ in the germline V gene (reference sequence). CDR3 length equals 15 residues. The CDR3 DNA reads as TGTGCCAGCAGCGGCCGGGACAGGGGGTTCTATGGCTACACCTTC. Encoded protein: CASSGRDRGFYGYTF.

For this clonotype: A read error may be the cause here, since a much bigger clone is one base away. The chain has TRBV6-1 and TRBJ1-1; D is unclear. CDR1 and CDR2 from the germline V gene are MNHNS and SASEGT. The V gene lost 4 bases and the J gene lost 1 base, with 10 bases spanning the gap. CDR3 length equals 14 residues. The CDR3 sequence is CASSGGSGNTEAFF. The CDR3 DNA reads as TGTGCCAGCAGTGGAGGGTCAGGGAACACTGAAGCTTTCTTT.

V is TRBV6-2 or TRBV6-3 and J is TRBJ1-6; D ambiguous. Germline V gene lookup returns CDR1 MNHEY and CDR2 SVGEGT. V lost 6 bases and J lost 4, with 13 bases in between. CDR3 length: 15 amino acids. CDR3 bases: TGTGCCAGCAGCCTAACTCAGGCGTATAATTCACCCCTCCACTTT. Translating gives CASSLTQAYNSPLHF.

The V call is TRBV5-1, the J call TRBJ2-5, with no clear D. The germline V and J ends were trimmed by 0 bases and 5 bases, with 14 bases remaining between them. The V gene's germline CDR1 is SGHRS and CDR2 YFSETQ. The CDR3 consists of 15 residues. CDR3 DNA: TGCGCCAGCAGCTTGGATGGGAATCCCTTGGAGACCCAGTACTTC. This codes for CASSLDGNPLETQYF.

This clonotype has more than one count but fewer than ten. The J gene is TRBJ1-5, the V gene TRBV19; TRBD1 matches 7 bases. V shed 4 bases, J shed 7 bases, and the junction held 10 bases outside the gene matches. The V gene's germline CDR1 is LNHDA and CDR2 SQIVND (reference sequence). This CDR3 contains 15 residues. This chain's CDR3 is CASSTRQGRGQPQHF. Written as DNA, the CDR3 is TGTGCCAGTAGTACCCGACAGGGAAGAGGACAGCCCCAGCATTTT. Full variable domain (missing parts from reference TRBV19 and TRBJ1-5): DGGITQSPKYLFRKEGQNVTLSCEQNLNHDAMYWYRQDPGQGLRLIYYSQIVNDFQKGDIAEGYSVSREKKESFPLTVTSAQKNPTAFYLCASSTRQGRGQPQHFGDGTRLSIL.

J is TRBJ2-7 and V is TRBV7-2; 7 nucleotides match TRBD2. Per germline, CDR1 SGHTA and CDR2 FQGNSA. V gave up 5 bases and J gave up 4 bases; unmatched junction bases: 14. This CDR3 comprises 16 residues. The CDR3 bases are TGTGCCAGCAGCGTAGAGGGAGGGAGCGCGGGGTACGAGCAGTACTTC. Its protein is CASSVEGGSAGYEQYF.

The gene calls are TRBV30 and TRBJ1-2; D gene uncertain. V lost 2 bases, J lost 8 bases, and 12 bases lay in between. This CDR3 contains 12 residues. Germline assignment: CDR1 GTSNPN and CDR2 SVGIG (reference sequence). For the CDR3, the DNA is TGTGCCTGGAGTATGAGGGCTAACGGCTACACCTTC. Its translation: CAWSMRANGYTF.

The sample holds a few counts of this clonotype. The chain employs TRBV7-2 and TRBJ1-2; 9 nucleotides line up with TRBD1. The CDR3 loop spans 16 amino acids. With 0 bases clipped from V and 2 bases from J, the junction kept 4 bases outside the gene matches. The germline V gene has CDR1 SGHTA and CDR2 FQGNSA. The DNA of the CDR3 is TGTGCCAGCAGCTTAGCACAGGGGGCGCAGAACTATGGCTACACCTTC. Amino acid sequence: CASSLAQGAQNYGYTF.

This chain connects TRBV20-1 to TRBJ2-3; 9 bases line up with TRBD2. The CDR3 contains 16 residues. Germline CDR1 is DFQATT and CDR2 is SNEGSKA (reference sequence). The junction had 10 bases not matched to a gene; V was cut back by 0 bases and J by 6 bases. The CDR3 here is CSARDVAGGTIDTQYF. CDR3 sequence (DNA): TGCAGTGCTAGAGACGTTGCGGGAGGGACGATCGATACGCAGTATTTT.

This clonotype qualifies as medium-sized. This chain uses TRBV6-1 with TRBJ2-7, with TRBD1 as a possible D gene (5 bases). Deletions cut 5 bases from V and 0 bases from J, with 14 bases between. The CDR3 runs 15 residues. Germline loops: CDR1 MNHNS, CDR2 SASEGT. CDR3 bases: TGTGCCAGCAGTAACAGGCATCAGAGCTCCTACGAGCAGTACTTC. Residues: CASSNRHQSSYEQYF.

The table lists this clonotype with a few counts. The V and J genes are TRBV6-4 and TRBJ1-3; D gene ambiguous. This CDR3 has 14 residues. In germline, CDR1 is MRHNA, CDR2 SNTAGT. V was shortened by 5 bases and J by 2 bases, with 10 bases between the two germline ends. CDR3 amino acids: CASSSPPAGNTIYF. The CDR3 nucleotides are TGTGCCAGCAGTTCCCCCCCGGCTGGAAACACCATATATTTT.

The rearrangement uses TRBV6-1 and TRBJ2-1; 13 bases align to TRBD2. Germline lookup yields CDR1 MNHNS and CDR2 SASEGT. This CDR3 contains 15 residues. V was pared by 5 bases and J by 8 bases, with 6 bases of the junction left unmatched. The CDR3 sequence is CASSPRTSGSDEQFF. In nucleotides, the CDR3 is TGTGCCAGCAGTCCCCGGACTAGCGGGAGTGATGAGCAGTTCTTC.

This clonotype was detected a few times. J is TRBJ2-2 and V is TRBV7-8; D call uncertain. Germline CDR1 reads SGHVS; CDR2 reads FQNEAQ. V lost 1 base and J 4 bases, leaving 10 bases between the germline ends. CDR3 size: 15 residues. The CDR3 spells CASSLGLGFTGELFF. For the CDR3, the DNA is TGTGCCAGCAGCTTAGGGTTGGGGTTCACCGGGGAGCTGTTTTTT.

J is TRBJ2-7 and V is TRBV28; D unclear. Germline V CDR1 and CDR2: MDHEN, SYDVKM. V lost 6 bases and J 2 bases, leaving 8 bases between the germline ends. This CDR3 spans 12 amino acids. The chain's CDR3 is CASRLPPYEQYF. The CDR3 DNA follows: TGTGCCAGCAGGTTGCCCCCCTACGAGCAGTACTTC.

The V gene is TRBV15, the J gene TRBJ2-1; TRBD2 agrees at 8 bases. Germline V gives CDR1 LNHNV, CDR2 YYDKDF (reference sequence). CDR3 size: 17 residues. V shed 2 bases and J 1 base; nucleotides not matched to a gene: 7. The CDR3 loop reads CATSRSPGTRSYNEQFF. In nucleotides, the CDR3 is TGTGCCACCAGCAGATCCCCCGGGACTAGGTCCTACAATGAGCAGTTCTTC.

V is TRBV15 and J is TRBJ2-7; D uncertain. Germline lookup yields CDR1 LNHNV and CDR2 YYDKDF (reference sequence). V dropped 0 bases and J dropped 6 bases, with 12 bases sitting between them. This CDR3 has 14 amino acids. CDR3 protein: CATSREGTLTEQYF. The DNA for the CDR3 is TGTGCCACCAGCAGAGAAGGAACCCTCACCGAGCAGTACTTC.